This entry lists 25 T cell receptor beta chains sequenced from one sample in a study of cytomegalovirus exposure and HLA in healthy donors. The primer mix had 60 Vbeta and 13 Jbeta primers. Produced via immunoSEQ multiplex PCR; TCRdb's table is partial and in-frame only. This table has under 200,000 clones, 70% to 90% appearing once. The specimen sequenced was PBMCs. These receptors were taken from a man younger than 45 in good health and CMV-seropositive.

J is TRBJ2-7 and V is TRBV11-2; D call uncertain. The CDR3 is 15 amino acids. Germline CDR1 and CDR2: SGHAT and FQNNGV. V was clipped by 0 bases and J by 3 bases, with 12 bases between them. This CDR3 reads CASSLDRGDFYEQYV. In DNA, the CDR3 is TGTGCCAGCAGCTTAGATCGAGGAGACTTCTACGAGCAGTACGTC.

A single count supports this clone. The rearrangement links TRBV11-2 to TRBJ2-7; 8 nucleotides line up with TRBD2. Germline CDR1 SGHAT, CDR2 FQNNGV. The V gene end was trimmed by 5 bases and the J gene end by 6 bases; junction bases not matched to a gene: 15. The CDR3 sequence is 16 residues long. The DNA of the CDR3 is TGTGCCAGCAGCCTGCCTTCGGGTGGCGGGAGGCGCGAGCAGTACTTC. Translating gives CASSLPSGGGRREQYF. Filled out from reference TRBV11-2 and TRBJ2-7, the complete variable domain reads EAGVAQSPRYKIIEKRQSVAFWCNPISGHATLYWYQQILGQGPKLLIQFQNNGVVDDSQLPKDRFSAERLKGVDSTLKIQPAKLEDSAVYLCASSLPSGGGRREQYFGPGTRLTVT.

The chain combines TRBV5-1 with TRBJ1-1, with 9 bases matching TRBD1. The CDR3 runs 13 residues. V was pared by 0 bases and J by 9 bases, with 3 bases of the junction left unmatched. Germline loops: CDR1 SGHRS, CDR2 YFSETQ. This CDR3 is CASSLAGTGKAFF. The CDR3, as DNA: TGCGCCAGCAGCTTGGCCGGGACAGGGAAAGCTTTCTTT.

V gene TRBV10-3 combines with J gene TRBJ2-3; 12 bases align to TRBD2. The CDR3 spans 14 residues. The V gene end was trimmed by 10 bases and the J gene end by 2 bases; junction bases not matched to a gene: 4. Germline CDR1 is ENHRY and CDR2 is SYGVKD. The DNA of the CDR3 is TGTGCCACCGCTAGCGGGAGGGCCACAGATACGCAGTATTTT. Its protein is CATASGRATDTQYF.

J is TRBJ2-1 and V is TRBV5-1, with TRBD1 as a possible D gene (6 bases). Trimming took off 3 bases at V and 3 bases at J, with 10 bases between the two ends. From germline, CDR1 is SGHRS and CDR2 YFSETQ. The CDR3 is 14 amino acids. The CDR3 coding sequence is TGCGCCAGCAGCTCGACAGGTAACTACAATGAGCAGTTCTTC. It translates to CASSSTGNYNEQFF.

This chain links TRBV7-9 with TRBJ2-7; possibly TRBD1 for D (5 bases). This CDR3 is 13 amino acids long. V lost 3 bases, J lost 5 bases, and 11 bases lay in between. Germline V gene lookup returns CDR1 SEHNR and CDR2 FQNEAQ (reference sequence). Here the CDR3 reads CASSFSGLHEQYV. The CDR3 DNA reads as TGTGCCAGCAGCTTTTCAGGGCTTCACGAGCAGTACGTC.

The chain uses TRBV7-8 and TRBJ2-5; 11 nucleotides align to TRBD2. This CDR3 region has 15 residues. From germline, CDR1 is SGHVS and CDR2 FQNEAQ. V dropped 4 bases and J dropped 5; count of bases not matched to a gene: 6. Written as DNA, the CDR3 is TGTGCCAGCAGCTCGACTAGCGGGGACAGGGAGACCCAGTACTTC. It is translated as CASSSTSGDRETQYF.

CDR3 region: CASSWARGGFTDTQYF. CDR3 in DNA: TGTGCCAGCAGCTGGGCCCGAGGGGGCTTCACAGATACGCAGTATTTT. V is TRBV5-4 and J is TRBJ2-3, with 7 bases fitting TRBD1. J lost 2 bases, V lost 3 bases, and 9 bases had no gene match. The germline V gene has CDR1 SGHNT and CDR2 YYREEE (reference sequence). The CDR3 sequence is 16 residues long.

This chain links TRBV11-3 with TRBJ2-3; possibly TRBD2 for D (6 bases). The CDR3 spans 18 residues. Trimming took 0 bases from V and 2 from J, leaving 18 bases between them. CDR1 is SGHNT and CDR2 is YENEEA in the germline V gene. The CDR3 loop reads CASSLDRVWRDITDTQYF. In DNA, the CDR3 is TGTGCCAGCAGCTTAGATCGGGTGTGGCGGGATATCACAGATACGCAGTATTTT.

This clone showed up just once. This chain connects TRBV11-3 to TRBJ1-1, with D perhaps matching TRBD1 (6 bases). This CDR3 comprises 13 residues. Germline assignment: CDR1 SGHNT and CDR2 YENEEA. V lost 5 bases and J lost 5, with 12 bases in between. CDR3 bases: TGTGCCAGCAGCCCAGGGGTCGGAACTGAAGCTTTCTTT. Its translation is CASSPGVGTEAFF.

This sequence joins TRBV7-3 and TRBJ2-1; 9 nucleotides agree with TRBD1. Unmatched junction bases numbered 11, after V lost 2 bases and J lost 6 bases. Germline CDR1 is SGHTA and CDR2 is FQGTGA. This CDR3 region has 17 residues. The CDR3 sequence: CASSLGFGTGKTNEQFF. DNA for the CDR3: TGTGCCAGCAGCTTAGGTTTTGGGACAGGGAAAACCAATGAGCAGTTCTTC. The complete variable domain, with remaining parts taken from reference TRBV7-3 and TRBJ2-1, reads GAGVSQTPSNKVTEKGKYVELRCDPISGHTALYWYRQSLGQGPEFLIYFQGTGAADDSGLPNDRFFAVRPEGSVSTLKIQRTERGDSAVYLCASSLGFGTGKTNEQFFGPGTRLTVL.

The chain uses TRBV5-1 and TRBJ1-1; weak D call: TRBD1 (5 bases). The V and J ends lost 7 bases and 1 base respectively, with 14 bases between them. Germline assignment: CDR1 SGHRS and CDR2 YFSETQ. The CDR3 length is 14 residues. The CDR3 DNA reads as TGCGCCAGCGGTTTCCTTCAGGGGAACACTGAAGCTTTCTTT. Amino acid sequence: CASGFLQGNTEAFF.

The chain combines TRBV9 with TRBJ2-7; a possible D gene is TRBD1 (5 bases). Germline V gives CDR1 SGDLS, CDR2 YYNGEE. Trimming took off 4 bases at V and 6 bases at J, with 17 bases between the two ends. The CDR3 contains 14 residues. CDR3 sequence (DNA): TGTGCCAGCAGCCCTCACGTGGGGCTATCCGAGCAGTACTTC. This codes for CASSPHVGLSEQYF.

The J gene is TRBJ1-2, the V gene TRBV13; D is possibly TRBD1 (6 bases). Germline V lookup: CDR1 PRHDT, CDR2 FYEKMQ (reference sequence). There are 14 residues in the CDR3. The V and J ends lost 4 bases and 4 bases respectively, with 13 bases between them. The CDR3 reads CASSSSEGVYGYTF. Here the CDR3 DNA reads TGTGCCAGCAGCTCCAGCGAGGGGGTCTATGGCTACACCTTC.

The chain couples TRBV9 to TRBJ2-3; the D is unclear. This CDR3 region has 12 residues. Trimming shortened V by 2 bases and J by 4 bases, and 5 bases separated the two germline ends. Germline values: CDR1 SGDLS, CDR2 YYNGEE. The CDR3 DNA reads TGTGCCAGCAGCGTTCCCTCAGATACGCAGTATTTT. Amino acids: CASSVPSDTQYF.

V usage is TRBV6-5 and J usage is TRBJ2-7; 13 bases are a match to TRBD2. Germline-derived CDR1 and CDR2 are MNHEY and SVGAGI. This CDR3 is built from 14 residues. The V gene end was trimmed by 4 bases and the J gene end by 6 bases; junction bases not matched to a gene: 3. CDR3 coding DNA: TGTGCCAGCAGTTGGACTAGCGGGAGACGCGAGCAGTACTTC. Translating it yields CASSWTSGRREQYF.

The V gene is TRBV2, the J gene TRBJ1-1; 8 bases line up with TRBD1. The CDR3 is 15 residues long. Germline CDR1 reads SNHLY; CDR2 reads FYNNEI. Trimming removed 8 bases from V and 6 bases from J; junction bases left unmatched: 14. CDR3 DNA: TGTGCCAGCGGGGGGACAGGTGTCACCCTGTCTGAAGCTTTCTTT. Protein sequence: CASGGTGVTLSEAFF.

The genes are TRBV4-3 and TRBJ1-3, with D maybe TRBD1 (5 bases). The CDR3 covers 17 residues. Germline loops: CDR1 LGHNA, CDR2 YSLEER. Trimming pared 0 bases from V and 4 bases from J, leaving 16 bases between. CDR3 DNA sequence: TGCGCCAGCAGCCAAGATCGGGCAGGGCGAATGGGAAACACCATATATTTT. Protein sequence: CASSQDRAGRMGNTIYF.

This chain connects TRBV5-4 to TRBJ1-2; tentative D call: TRBD1 (5 bases). Germline V lookup: CDR1 SGHNT, CDR2 YYREEE (reference sequence). Trimming stripped 0 bases from V and 2 bases from J, with 20 bases between. The CDR3 consists of 18 residues. CDR3 DNA: TGTGCCAGCAGCTTGGTAGGGTGGGGCCCTCAGGGAAACTATGGCTACACCTTC. Protein sequence: CASSLVGWGPQGNYGYTF.

The V call is TRBV28, the J call TRBJ2-7; tentative D call: TRBD1 (7 bases). This CDR3 is built from 14 residues. Trimming cost V 3 bases and J 4 bases, with 13 bases left between them. In germline, CDR1 is MDHEN, CDR2 SYDVKM. The CDR3 DNA is TGTGCCAGCAGTTTTGGAGGGGGCGGTTACGAGCAGTACGTC. It codes for CASSFGGGGYEQYV.

The CDR3 region is CASSILAGGEQFF. The CDR3 nucleotides read TGTGCCAGTAGTATCCTAGCGGGAGGTGAGCAGTTCTTC. The chain links TRBV19 to TRBJ2-1, with TRBD2 matching 11 bases. The CDR3 is made up of 13 amino acids. The V segment lost 3 bases and the J segment 9 bases; nucleotides outside the gene matches: 1. CDR1 and CDR2 (germline): LNHDA, SQIVND (reference sequence).

The chain joins TRBV11-2 to TRBJ2-7, with 12 bases fitting TRBD2. This CDR3 is 16 amino acids long. In germline, CDR1 is SGHAT, CDR2 FQNNGV. V was pared by 3 bases and J by 2 bases, with 5 bases of the junction left unmatched. CDR3 sequence: CASSLASSGRAYEQYF. The CDR3 DNA is TGTGCCAGCAGCTTGGCCTCTAGCGGGAGGGCCTACGAGCAGTACTTC.

This clone was seen only once. The J gene is TRBJ2-5, the V gene TRBV11-3; TRBD2 might be the D (6 bases). The V end lost 7 bases, the J end lost 3 bases, and 21 bases lay between the germline ends. This CDR3 region has 16 residues. The germline CDR1 and CDR2 sequences are SGHNT and YENEEA. Here the CDR3 reads CASTDRGLAVKETQYF. In nucleotides, the CDR3 is TGTGCCAGCACTGATCGGGGGTTAGCGGTCAAAGAGACCCAGTACTTC. The full variable domain, in which reference TRBV11-3 and TRBJ2-5 provide the parts outside the CDR3, is EAGVVQSPRYKIIEKKQPVAFWCNPISGHNTLYWYLQNLGQGPELLIRYENEEAVDDSQLPKDRFSAERLKGVDSTLKIQPAELGDSAVYLCASTDRGLAVKETQYFGPGTRLLVL.

The rearrangement links TRBV23-1 to TRBJ2-1, with a possible D match to TRBD1 (6 bases). TRBV23-1 is an ORF, with its function uncertain. The CDR3 extends over 16 amino acids. The germline V and J ends were trimmed by 0 bases and 5 bases, with 14 bases remaining between them. This chain's CDR3 is CASSQSGGLFNNEQFF. The CDR3 region has the DNA TGCGCCAGCAGTCAATCTGGGGGCCTTTTCAACAATGAGCAGTTCTTC.

This clone was recorded once. The CDR3 loop reads CASSEWRGSYNEQFF. CDR3 coding DNA: TGTGCCAGCAGTGAATGGCGGGGGTCCTACAATGAGCAGTTCTTC. The V call is TRBV6-1, the J call TRBJ2-1, with TRBD2 matching 7 bases. The CDR3 is 15 amino acids. V shed 2 bases and J 1 base; nucleotides not matched to a gene: 2. Looked up from germline, CDR1 is MNHNS and CDR2 is SASEGT.